Below, 10 T cell receptor beta chains from the same sample are listed, as sequenced in a study of CD8+CD57+ T cells in acquired aplastic anemia. Genomic DNA provided the template from which TCR beta VDJ and CDR3 profiles were obtained. TCRdb processed the reads anew with MiXCR; each CDR3 protein has one entry. The table includes about 110,000 distinct CDR3 sequences, 51% detected once. The sample taken for sequencing was sorted CD4+, CD8+, or CD8+CD57+ T cells (not recorded which) from PBMCs. Source of these receptors: a human donor in good health, serving as a control.

Ten or more counts support this clonotype. This chain connects TRBV9 to TRBJ1-3; D is unclear. CDR1 and CDR2 (germline): SGDLS, YYNGEE. Deletions cut 0 bases from V and 2 bases from J, with 6 bases between. The CDR3 is 14 amino acids. As DNA, the CDR3 is TGTGCCAGCAGCGTAGAAAGGGCTGGAAACACCATATATTTT. Translating it yields CASSVERAGNTIYF.

A few counts support this clonotype. A much larger clone is a single base away; this may be a read error. The chain links TRBV4-1 to TRBJ2-7; 8 bases agree with TRBD2. The CDR3 contains 14 residues. CDR1 is MGHRA and CDR2 is YSYEKL in the germline V gene. As DNA, the CDR3 is TGCGCCGGCAGCTCACAAGCGGGGGAGGTCGAGCAGTACTTC. It yields the protein CAGSSQAGEVEQYF.

This clonotype was detected once. The chain combines TRBV29-1 with TRBJ2-5; 11 nucleotides align to TRBD2. The CDR3 covers 13 residues. Trimming at V came to 3 bases and at J to 5 bases, leaving 2 bases not matched to a gene. In germline, CDR1 is SQVTM, CDR2 ANQGSEA. CDR3 loop: CSVETSGAETQYF. Written as DNA, the CDR3 is TGCAGCGTTGAGACTAGCGGGGCGGAGACCCAGTACTTC.

The V and J genes are TRBV25-1 and TRBJ1-4; D is ambiguous. Looked up from germline, CDR1 is MGHDK and CDR2 is SYGVNS. The CDR3 covers 14 residues. V was pared by 2 bases and J by 8 bases, with 12 bases between. DNA of the CDR3: TGTGCCAGCAGTGAAGACGGGAGATTCGAAAAACTGTTTTTT. Translated: CASSEDGRFEKLFF. The variable domain in full, completed from reference TRBV25-1 and TRBJ1-4, reads EADIYQTPRYLVIGTGKKITLECSQTMGHDKMYWYQQDPGMELHLIHYSYGVNSTEKGDLSSESTVSRIRTEHFPLTLESARPSHTSQYLCASSEDGRFEKLFFGSGTQLSVL.

The CDR3 sequence is CASNKGGKLFF. The CDR3 DNA is TGTGCCAGCAATAAGGGGGGAAAACTGTTTTTT. The chain has TRBV2 and TRBJ1-4; the D gene is possibly TRBD1 (6 bases). The V end lost 7 bases, the J end lost 10 bases, and 10 bases lay between the germline ends. CDR1 and CDR2 (germline): SNHLY, FYNNEI. This CDR3 is 11 amino acids long.

This clonotype has at least ten counts. The genes are TRBV5-1 and TRBJ1-5, with D tentatively TRBD1 (5 bases). The germline V gene has CDR1 SGHRS and CDR2 YFSETQ. With 0 bases removed from V and 4 bases from J, the gap between germline ends came to 11 bases. This CDR3 region has 15 residues. CDR3 residues: CASSLAGGSNQPQHF. CDR3 bases: TGCGCCAGCAGCTTGGCCGGGGGATCAAATCAGCCCCAGCATTTT.

This chain uses TRBV11-3 with TRBJ2-5; D is unclear. V was shortened by 3 bases and J by 7 bases, with 18 bases between the two germline ends. CDR1 and CDR2 from the germline V gene are SGHNT and YENEEA. CDR3 length equals 15 residues. CDR3 protein: CASSLAWEKGGTQYF. In nucleotides, the CDR3 is TGTGCCAGCAGCTTGGCCTGGGAAAAGGGCGGGACCCAGTACTTC.

This chain connects TRBV29-1 to TRBJ2-1; 12 bases agree with TRBD2. The CDR3 has 14 amino acids. With 6 bases clipped from V and 7 bases from J, the junction kept 7 bases outside the gene matches. CDR1 and CDR2 (germline): SQVTM, ANQGSEA. CDR3 residues: CSVKTSGGLNEQFF. The CDR3 region has the DNA TGCAGCGTGAAGACTAGCGGGGGCTTGAATGAGCAGTTCTTC.

The V gene is TRBV7-2, the J gene TRBJ2-7, with TRBD1 matching 8 bases. This CDR3 is 16 amino acids long. V trimming: 0 bases; J trimming: 5 bases; junction bases outside the gene matches: 9. Germline CDR1 reads SGHTA; CDR2 reads FQGNSA. The CDR3 here is CASSLADGQGRDEQYF. CDR3 coding DNA: TGTGCCAGCAGCTTAGCTGACGGACAGGGTAGGGACGAGCAGTACTTC.

The chain couples TRBV11-2 to TRBJ2-3, with a weak D call TRBD1 (6 bases). Germline values: CDR1 SGHAT, CDR2 FQNNGV. V was trimmed by 3 bases and J by 3 bases, leaving 13 bases between them. This CDR3 contains 15 residues. The CDR3 DNA reads TGTGCCAGCAGCTTGAGGGGGAGTTGGACAGATACGCAGTATTTT. This gives the protein CASSLRGSWTDTQYF.